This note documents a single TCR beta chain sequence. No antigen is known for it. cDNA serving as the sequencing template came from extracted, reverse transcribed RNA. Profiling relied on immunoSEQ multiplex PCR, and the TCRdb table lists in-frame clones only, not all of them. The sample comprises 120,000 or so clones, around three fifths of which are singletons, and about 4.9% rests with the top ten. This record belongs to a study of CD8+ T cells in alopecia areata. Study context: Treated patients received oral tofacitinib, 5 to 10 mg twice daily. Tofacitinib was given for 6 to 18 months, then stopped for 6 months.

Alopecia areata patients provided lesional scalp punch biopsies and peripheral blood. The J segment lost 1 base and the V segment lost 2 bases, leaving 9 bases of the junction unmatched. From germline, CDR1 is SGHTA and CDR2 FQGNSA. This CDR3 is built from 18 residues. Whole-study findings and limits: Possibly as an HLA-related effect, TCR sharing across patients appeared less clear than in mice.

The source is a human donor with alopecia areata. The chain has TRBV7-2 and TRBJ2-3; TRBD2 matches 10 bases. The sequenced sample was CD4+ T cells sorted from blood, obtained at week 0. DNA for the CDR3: TGTGCCAGCAGCTTATTGCCAGCGGGGGGGCGGGGCACAGATACGCAGTATTTT. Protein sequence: CASSLLPAGGRGTDTQYF.